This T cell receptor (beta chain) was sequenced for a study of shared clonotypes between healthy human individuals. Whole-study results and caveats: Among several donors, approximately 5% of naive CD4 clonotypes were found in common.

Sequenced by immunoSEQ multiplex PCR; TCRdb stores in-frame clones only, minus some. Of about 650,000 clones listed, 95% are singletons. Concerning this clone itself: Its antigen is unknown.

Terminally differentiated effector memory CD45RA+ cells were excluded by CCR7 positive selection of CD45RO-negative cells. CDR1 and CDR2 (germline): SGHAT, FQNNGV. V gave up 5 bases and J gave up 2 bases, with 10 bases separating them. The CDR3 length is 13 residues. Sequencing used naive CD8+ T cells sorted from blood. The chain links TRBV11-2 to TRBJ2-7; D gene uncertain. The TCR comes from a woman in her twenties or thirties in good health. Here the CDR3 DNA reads TGTGCCAGCAGCCCACAATATGCCTACGAGCAGTACTTC. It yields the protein CASSPQYAYEQYF.